Listed below are T cell receptor beta chains from one sample, sequenced in a study of cytomegalovirus exposure and HLA in healthy donors. The repertoire was sequenced with immunoSEQ multiplex PCR; TCRdb's copy has only in-frame clones and lacks some. The sample yields roughly 200,000 clones, 80% to 90% seen once. Sequencing was done on a sample of PBMCs. These receptor sequences come from a woman younger than 45 in good health and CMV-seronegative. CDR3s include the opening cysteine and the closing phenylalanine or tryptophan. A D gene is named only where the DNA matches it firmly. Part of the rows lack a size; the others show once, few, many or a class for expanded clones.

cdr3_nt: TGTGCCAGCAGTGAAATTGGGACAGGGGGCAATGAGCAGTTCTTC
cdr3_aa: CASSEIGTGGNEQFF
d_call: TRBD1
clone_size: once
v_call: TRBV6-1
j_call: TRBJ2-1

cdr3_nt: TGTGCCATCAGTGAGTCGGGAGACCTCGGCGGGGGCTACACCTTC
cdr3_aa: CAISESGDLGGGYTF
d_call: NA
clone_size: NA
v_call: TRBV10-3
j_call: TRBJ1-2

cdr3_nt: TGTGCCAGCAGCCAAGTAGGGGGCTGGACCCAGTACTTC
cdr3_aa: CASSQVGGWTQYF
d_call: TRBD1
clone_size: NA
v_call: TRBV14
j_call: TRBJ2-5

cdr3_nt: TGTGCCAGCAGTGATACCTACGAGCAGTACTTC
cdr3_aa: CASSDTYEQYF
d_call: NA
clone_size: NA
v_call: TRBV6-1
j_call: TRBJ2-7

cdr3_nt: TGTGCCAGCAGGTTTGTCGGGTACGAGCAGTACTTC
cdr3_aa: CASRFVGYEQYF
d_call: NA
clone_size: NA
v_call: TRBV2
j_call: TRBJ2-7

cdr3_nt: TGTGCCAGTAGGGTGACAGGGGGCTTCTTTGATGAAAAACTGTTTTTT
cdr3_aa: CASRVTGGFFDEKLFF
d_call: TRBD1
clone_size: once
v_call: TRBV19
j_call: TRBJ1-4

cdr3_nt: TGTGCCAGCAGTTCCGGGACACTAAACACCGGGGAGCTGTTTTTT
cdr3_aa: CASSSGTLNTGELFF
d_call: NA
clone_size: few
v_call: TRBV6-5
j_call: TRBJ2-2

cdr3_nt: TGTGCCAGCAGCCGGGGGGTTTGGGGTGCCTCATATGGCTACACCTTC
cdr3_aa: CASSRGVWGASYGYTF
d_call: NA
clone_size: few
v_call: TRBV7-2
j_call: TRBJ1-2

cdr3_nt: TGTGCCAGCAGCTTTGACAGGGGATCAAGCACTGAAGCTTTCTTT
cdr3_aa: CASSFDRGSSTEAFF
d_call: TRBD1
clone_size: NA
v_call: TRBV5-4
j_call: TRBJ1-1

cdr3_nt: TGCGCCAGCAGCCAAAGGACAGGAGGGGCCACTGAAGCTTTCTTT
cdr3_aa: CASSQRTGGATEAFF
d_call: TRBD1
clone_size: once
v_call: TRBV5-1
j_call: TRBJ1-1

cdr3_nt: TGTGCCAGCAGCACCGACAGGGGGCGCACCGGGGAGCTGTTTTTT
cdr3_aa: CASSTDRGRTGELFF
d_call: TRBD1
clone_size: NA
v_call: TRBV6-1
j_call: TRBJ2-2

cdr3_nt: TGCGCCAGCAGCTTGGGTGGGCAGGGCTACACCTTC
cdr3_aa: CASSLGGQGYTF
d_call: NA
clone_size: NA
v_call: TRBV5-1
j_call: TRBJ1-2

cdr3_nt: TGTGCCAGCAGTGATGAGGGAAACACCATATATTTT
cdr3_aa: CASSDEGNTIYF
d_call: NA
clone_size: NA
v_call: TRBV6-1
j_call: TRBJ1-3

cdr3_nt: TGTGCCAGCAGCTTACGACTAGCGGTGGGGGATACGCAGTATTTT
cdr3_aa: CASSLRLAVGDTQYF
d_call: TRBD2
clone_size: NA
v_call: TRBV13
j_call: TRBJ2-3

cdr3_nt: TGTGCCAGCAGACGGGACAGTCGTAGCACAGATACGCAGTATTTT
cdr3_aa: CASRRDSRSTDTQYF
d_call: TRBD1
clone_size: NA
v_call: TRBV28
j_call: TRBJ2-3

cdr3_nt: TGTGCCAGCAGGGTCGGACTAGCGGGGGACAATGAGCAGTTCTTC
cdr3_aa: CASRVGLAGDNEQFF
d_call: TRBD2
clone_size: NA
v_call: TRBV2
j_call: TRBJ2-1

cdr3_nt: TGTGCCAGCAGGTCGGCTAGCGGGAGGTTCTACGAGCAGTACTTC
cdr3_aa: CASRSASGRFYEQYF
d_call: TRBD2
clone_size: NA
v_call: TRBV28
j_call: TRBJ2-7

cdr3_nt: TGTGCCAGTAGTATGAGACAGGGGGCAGGTGGCTACACCTTC
cdr3_aa: CASSMRQGAGGYTF
d_call: TRBD1
clone_size: NA
v_call: TRBV19
j_call: TRBJ1-2

cdr3_nt: TGCGCCAGCAGCTTGGGACAGGGGGCGGCTGGGGCCAACGTCCTGACTTTC
cdr3_aa: CASSLGQGAAGANVLTF
d_call: TRBD1
clone_size: NA
v_call: TRBV5-1
j_call: TRBJ2-6

cdr3_nt: TGTGCCAGCGGGGGACAGGGAGGAGCCTACGAGCAGTACTTC
cdr3_aa: CASGGQGGAYEQYF
d_call: TRBD1
clone_size: NA
v_call: TRBV2
j_call: TRBJ2-7